What follows are 21 T cell receptor beta chains derived from one specimen sequenced in a study of blood T cell repertoires in COVID-19. The table came from immunoSEQ multiplex PCR; TCRdb's copy has only in-frame clones and leaves some out. The sample consists of about 200,000 clones, 86% of them appearing once. The sequenced sample was peripheral blood. These receptor sequences come from a woman in her sixties or seventies with acute or convalescent COVID-19.

The gene calls are TRBV2 and TRBJ2-5, with 7 bases aligning to TRBD1. There are 14 residues in the CDR3. The trim removed 4 bases at V and 1 base at J, leaving 3 bases unmatched. Germline V gene data show CDR1 as SNHLY and CDR2 as FYNNEI. CDR3 residues: CASSGGQIQETQYF. In nucleotides, the CDR3 is TGTGCCAGCAGTGGGGGACAGATCCAAGAGACCCAGTACTTC.

In nucleotides, the CDR3 is TGTGCCAGCAGCTTACCGACTACACCTGAGCAGTTCTTC. This gives the protein CASSLPTTPEQFF. This sequence joins TRBV11-3 and TRBJ2-1, with a tentative D call TRBD2 (5 bases). Germline CDR1 is SGHNT and CDR2 is YENEEA. The CDR3 is made up of 13 amino acids. V gave up 2 bases and J gave up 9 bases, with 11 bases separating them.

This clone was found a few times. V usage is TRBV18 and J usage is TRBJ1-4; 7 bases line up with TRBD1. This CDR3 is 16 amino acids long. V lost 0 bases, J lost 2 bases, and 3 bases stayed unmatched. Germline lookup yields CDR1 KGHSH and CDR2 LQKENI. CDR3 bases: TGTGCCAGCTCACCACCTACACAGGGGACTAATGAAAAACTGTTTTTT. Protein product: CASSPPTQGTNEKLFF.

V gene TRBV6-5 combines with J gene TRBJ2-5; D possibly corresponds to TRBD1 (6 bases). Trimming left V 6 bases short and J 1 base short, with 15 bases between. The CDR3 spans 15 residues. Germline values: CDR1 MNHEY, CDR2 SVGAGI. CDR3 sequence reads: CASRRNLDSQETQYF. The CDR3 coding sequence is TGTGCCAGCAGAAGAAATCTGGACAGCCAAGAGACCCAGTACTTC.

The gene calls are TRBV27 and TRBJ2-7; 14 bases align to TRBD2. V was pared by 5 bases and J by 2 bases, with 8 bases of the junction left unmatched. Germline V gene sequence: CDR1 MNHEY, CDR2 SMNVEV (reference sequence). The CDR3 is made up of 17 amino acids. CDR3 region: CASSRRTSGRRTYEQYF. DNA for the CDR3: TGTGCCAGCAGTCGAAGGACTAGCGGGAGGAGAACCTACGAGCAGTACTTC.

The chain recombines TRBV3-1 (or the pseudogene TRBV3-2) with TRBJ2-7, with TRBD2 matching over 9 bases. This CDR3 contains 15 residues. Trimming at V came to 0 bases and at J to 8 bases, leaving 8 bases not matched to a gene. The germline V gene encodes CDR1 LGHDT and CDR2 YNNKEL (reference sequence). The CDR3 nucleotides are TGTGCCAGCAGCCAAGACCCAGCGGGAGGATCCAAGCAGTACTTC. Amino acids: CASSQDPAGGSKQYF.

This chain joins TRBV12-3 or TRBV12-4 and TRBJ2-1; no firm D call. Trimming left V 6 bases short and J 7 bases short, with 10 bases between. The CDR3 has 12 residues. The CDR3 nucleotides read TGTGCCAGCAGCCTTAAAGCGAATGAGCAGTTCTTC. Its protein product is CASSLKANEQFF.

The genes are TRBV12-3 or TRBV12-4 and TRBJ1-2; no definite D call. Trimming left V 3 bases short and J 7 bases short, with 12 bases between. CDR3 length: 13 amino acids. The CDR3 reads CASSLEPAFGYTF. In DNA form, the CDR3 reads TGTGCCAGCAGTTTGGAGCCAGCTTTTGGCTACACCTTC.

The J gene is TRBJ2-1, the V gene TRBV20-1, with D possibly being TRBD2 (6 bases). Trimming shortened V by 3 bases and J by 6 bases, and 21 bases separated the two germline ends. This CDR3 has 16 amino acids. Germline-derived CDR1 and CDR2 are DFQATT and SNEGSKA (reference sequence). CDR3 nucleotides: TGCAGTGCTAGTGCCCCCCGGGCGGGAACGATCAATGAGCAGTTCTTC. Amino acids: CSASAPRAGTINEQFF.

V is TRBV5-6 and J is TRBJ1-1, with D tentatively TRBD1 (5 bases). The V end lost 4 bases, the J end lost 1 base, and 17 bases lay between the germline ends. Per the germline V gene, CDR1 is SGHDT and CDR2 is YYEEEE. This CDR3 comprises 16 residues. The CDR3 sequence: CASSPPPPGGNTEAFF. The CDR3 nucleotides read TGTGCCAGCAGCCCGCCGCCCCCGGGGGGGAACACTGAAGCTTTCTTT.

The chain links TRBV10-3 to TRBJ1-5; D is perhaps TRBD1 (5 bases). The V gene's germline CDR1 is ENHRY and CDR2 SYGVKD. V was clipped by 10 bases and J by 1 base, with 11 bases between them. This CDR3 contains 13 residues. CDR3 sequence (DNA): TGTGCCACGGCGACAGTAAGCAATCAGCCCCAGCATTTT. Amino acids: CATATVSNQPQHF.

The chain links TRBV6-2 or TRBV6-3 to TRBJ1-5; 8 bases are a match to TRBD1. Germline V gene sequence: CDR1 MNHEY, CDR2 SVGEGT. This CDR3 is 18 amino acids long. V gave up 2 bases and J gave up 1 base; unmatched junction bases: 10. The CDR3 DNA reads as TGTGCCAGCAGTTACATGCATTCGACAGGGGAGAGCAATCAGCCCCAGCATTTT. Translation gives CASSYMHSTGESNQPQHF.

V is TRBV29-1 and J is TRBJ2-1; D perhaps matches TRBD1 (5 bases). Per the germline V gene, CDR1 is SQVTM and CDR2 is ANQGSEA. Trimming stripped 5 bases from V and 9 bases from J, with 23 bases between. The CDR3 sequence is 15 residues long. The CDR3 nucleotides read TGCAGCGTTCGATCCTGGCAGGGCCCCAACAGTGAGCAGTTCTTC. Its translation is CSVRSWQGPNSEQFF.

This clone was picked up one time. The chain links TRBV4-1 to TRBJ1-4, with D tentatively TRBD1 (5 bases). Trimming shortened V by 0 bases and J by 3 bases, and 11 bases separated the two germline ends. The CDR3 loop spans 16 amino acids. CDR1 is MGHRA and CDR2 is YSYEKL in the germline V gene. This chain's CDR3 is CASSQDGGVPNEKLFF. Written as DNA, the CDR3 is TGCGCCAGCAGCCAAGACGGAGGGGTCCCTAATGAAAAACTGTTTTTT.

V gene TRBV5-8 combines with J gene TRBJ2-1, with 7 bases fitting TRBD1. CDR3 length: 13 amino acids. Germline V gene lookup returns CDR1 SGHTS and CDR2 YDEGEE. V lost 2 bases to trimming and J lost 7 bases; unmatched junction nucleotides: 3. CDR3 nucleotide sequence: TGTGCCAGCAGCTTCCCCAGGGGGAATGAGCAGTTCTTC. It is translated as CASSFPRGNEQFF.

This clone was observed a few times. The chain employs TRBV5-6 and TRBJ1-3; D unclear. The CDR3 spans 16 residues. V shed 4 bases and J shed 4 bases, with 18 bases lying between them. Per the germline V gene, CDR1 is SGHDT and CDR2 is YYEEEE. In nucleotides, the CDR3 is TGTGCCAGCAGCGCGGGGATGGAAGTGTTAGGAAACACCATATATTTT. Translation: CASSAGMEVLGNTIYF.

This clone was found once. The chain uses TRBV6-5 and TRBJ1-6; D is uncertain. V gave up 2 bases and J gave up 9 bases, with 17 bases separating them. CDR3 length equals 16 residues. CDR1 and CDR2 from the germline V gene are MNHEY and SVGAGI. CDR3 DNA sequence: TGTGCCAGCAGTTACCTAGAAAGAGGGCGGGGTTCACCCCTCCACTTT. Protein product: CASSYLERGRGSPLHF.

The gene calls are TRBV5-1 and TRBJ1-6; D possibly corresponds to TRBD1 (6 bases). V lost 4 bases and J lost 8, with 19 bases in between. CDR3 length: 16 amino acids. Germline-derived CDR1 and CDR2 are SGHRS and YFSETQ. The CDR3 region is CASSLGNRALDSPLHF. The CDR3 DNA reads as TGCGCCAGCAGCCTTGGGAACAGGGCTCTGGATTCACCCCTCCACTTT.

The chain links TRBV5-6 to TRBJ1-2, with D hard to call. The V end was cut by 0 bases, the J end by 0 bases, with 6 bases between. The length of the CDR3 is 14 residues. The V gene's germline CDR1 is SGHDT and CDR2 YYEEEE. CDR3 nucleotides: TGTGCCAGCAGCTTGGTCTCAGCTAACTATGGCTACACCTTC. Its protein product is CASSLVSANYGYTF.

The chain links TRBV20-1 to TRBJ1-5; a possible D gene is TRBD1 (6 bases). CDR1 and CDR2 (germline): DFQATT, SNEGSKA (reference sequence). V lost 3 bases to trimming and J lost 10 bases, with 19 bases between them. The CDR3 loop spans 14 amino acids. The CDR3 loop is CSASSDRMSGPQHF. The CDR3 DNA reads TGCAGTGCTAGTAGCGACAGGATGAGCGGCCCCCAGCATTTT.

V gene TRBV7-9 combines with J gene TRBJ2-5, with D perhaps TRBD2 (5 bases). Deletions cut 2 bases from V and 7 bases from J, with 20 bases between. From germline, CDR1 is SEHNR and CDR2 FQNEAQ (reference sequence). The CDR3 consists of 16 residues. The CDR3 spells CASSLRQPRTPGTQYF. In DNA form, the CDR3 reads TGTGCCAGCAGCTTACGTCAGCCGAGGACTCCAGGGACCCAGTACTTC. Full variable domain (missing parts from reference TRBV7-9 and TRBJ2-5): DTGVSQNPRHKITKRGQNVTFRCDPISEHNRLYWYRQTLGQGPEFLTYFQNEAQLEKSRLLSDRFSAERPKGSFSTLEIQRTEQGDSAMYLCASSLRQPRTPGTQYFGPGTRLLVL.